This T cell receptor (beta chain) was recovered during a study of shared clonotypes between healthy human individuals. Worth noting for this clone: Its antigen remains unknown.

The table came from immunoSEQ multiplex PCR; TCRdb's copy has only in-frame clones and leaves some out. This table has hundreds of thousands of clones, under 80% appearing once. Those who donated were healthy HIV-negative adults, with no recent acute infections or vaccinations reported. Study-wide results and caveats: Across subsets, estimated richness was generally greater for naive than for memory populations. Non-shared clonotypes displayed generation probabilities falling below those of clonotypes present in all four donors. In this cohort, only blood was sampled, and tissue repertoires likely differ.

Germline-derived CDR1 and CDR2 are MGHRA and YSYEKL. Deletions cut 4 bases from V and 1 base from J, with 13 bases between. This CDR3 comprises 15 residues. The chain couples TRBV4-1 to TRBJ2-5; possible D gene TRBD1, 6 bases. The sample consisted of memory CD4+ T cells sorted from blood. Noted subset: CD45RA-negative fraction. The TCR comes from a woman in her twenties or thirties in good health. The CDR3 coding sequence is TGCGCCAGCAGCCGAGTGCAGGACAGCCAAGAGACCCAGTACTTC. Translation: CASSRVQDSQETQYF.